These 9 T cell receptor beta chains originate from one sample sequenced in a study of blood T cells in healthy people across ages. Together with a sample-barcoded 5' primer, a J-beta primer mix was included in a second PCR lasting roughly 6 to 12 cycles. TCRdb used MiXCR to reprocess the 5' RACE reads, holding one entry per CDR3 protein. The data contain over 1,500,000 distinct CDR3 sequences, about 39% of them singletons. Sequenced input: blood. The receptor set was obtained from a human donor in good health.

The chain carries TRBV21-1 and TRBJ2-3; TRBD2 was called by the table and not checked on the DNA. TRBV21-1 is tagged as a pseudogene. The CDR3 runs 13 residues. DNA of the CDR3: TGTGCCAGCATACCGGGACTTTCAGATACGCAGTATTTT. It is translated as CASIPGLSDTQYF.

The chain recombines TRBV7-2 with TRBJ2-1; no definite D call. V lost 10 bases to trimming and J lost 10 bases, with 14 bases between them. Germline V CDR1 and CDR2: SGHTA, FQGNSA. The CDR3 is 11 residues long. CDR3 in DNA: TGTGCCATAAGGAGATACGGCGAGCAGTTCTTC. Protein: CAIRRYGEQFF.

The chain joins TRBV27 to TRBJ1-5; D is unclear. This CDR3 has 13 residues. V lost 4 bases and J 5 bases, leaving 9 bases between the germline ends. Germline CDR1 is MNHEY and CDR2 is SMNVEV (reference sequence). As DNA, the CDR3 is TGTGCCAGCAGTTGGGCGTCCGATCAGCCCCAGCATTTT. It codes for CASSWASDQPQHF.

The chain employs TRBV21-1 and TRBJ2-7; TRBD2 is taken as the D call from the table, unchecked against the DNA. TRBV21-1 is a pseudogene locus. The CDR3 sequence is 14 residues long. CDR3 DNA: TGTGCCAGCAACCCGTCCAGCCCCGGGGACGAGCAGTACTTC. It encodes CASNPSSPGDEQYF.

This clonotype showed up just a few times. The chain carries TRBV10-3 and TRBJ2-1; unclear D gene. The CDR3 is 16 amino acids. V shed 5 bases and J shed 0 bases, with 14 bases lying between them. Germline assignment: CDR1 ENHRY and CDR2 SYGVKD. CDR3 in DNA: TGTGCCATCAGTTTCACTGGACGGGCCTCCTACAATGAGCAGTTCTTC. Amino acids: CAISFTGRASYNEQFF.

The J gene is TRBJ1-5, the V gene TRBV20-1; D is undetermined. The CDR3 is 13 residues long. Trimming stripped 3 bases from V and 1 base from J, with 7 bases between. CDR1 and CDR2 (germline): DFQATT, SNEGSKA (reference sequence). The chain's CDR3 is CSASVGSNQPQHF. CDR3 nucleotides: TGCAGTGCTAGTGTCGGGAGCAATCAGCCCCAGCATTTT.

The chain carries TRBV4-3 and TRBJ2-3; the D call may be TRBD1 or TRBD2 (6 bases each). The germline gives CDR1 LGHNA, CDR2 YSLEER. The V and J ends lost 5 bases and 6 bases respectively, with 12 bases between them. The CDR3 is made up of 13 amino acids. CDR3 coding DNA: TGCGCCAGCAGCGGGGGGCCGGCCGATACGCAGTATTTT. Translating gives CASSGGPADTQYF.

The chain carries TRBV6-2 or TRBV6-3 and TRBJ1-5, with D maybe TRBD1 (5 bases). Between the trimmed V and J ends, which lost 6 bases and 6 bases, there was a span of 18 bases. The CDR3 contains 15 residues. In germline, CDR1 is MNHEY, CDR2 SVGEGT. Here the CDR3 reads CASRHTADSGQPQHF. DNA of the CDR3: TGTGCCAGCAGACACACCGCTGACAGCGGTCAGCCCCAGCATTTT.

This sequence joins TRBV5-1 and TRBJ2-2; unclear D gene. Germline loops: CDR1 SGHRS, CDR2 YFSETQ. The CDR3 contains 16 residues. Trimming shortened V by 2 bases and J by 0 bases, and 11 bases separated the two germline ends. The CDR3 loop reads CASSLQRIANTGELFF. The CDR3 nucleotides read TGCGCCAGCAGCTTACAACGCATCGCGAACACCGGGGAGCTGTTTTTT.